These 16 T cell receptor beta chains came from one sample sequenced in a study of Graves' ophthalmopathy and Graves' hyperthyroidism. Scientists amplified the TCR beta CDR3 regions from RNA transcripts. The authors performed first-round RT-PCR with HTBI primers and then a second-round multiplex PCR. TCRdb re-analysed the multiplex PCR reads in MiXCR, keeping a single row per CDR3 protein. This table has some 200,000 distinct CDR3 sequences, approximately 29% appearing once. The sample was peripheral blood. These receptors were taken from a man aged 50 to 59 with Graves' ophthalmopathy.

The chain uses TRBV19 and TRBJ2-7, with D tentatively TRBD2 (6 bases). Germline V CDR1 and CDR2: LNHDA, SQIVND (reference sequence). Trimming pared 3 bases from V and 3 bases from J, leaving 12 bases between. The CDR3 is 14 residues long. The CDR3 DNA sequence: TGTGCCAGTAGTATCGGAGGGTATGGCTACGAGCAGTACTTC. Translation: CASSIGGYGYEQYF.

This clonotype was counted ten times or more. This chain joins TRBV19 and TRBJ1-1; the D is unclear. Germline V gene data show CDR1 as LNHDA and CDR2 as SQIVND (reference sequence). The V gene lost 3 bases and the J gene lost 1 base, with 12 bases spanning the gap. CDR3 length: 15 residues. The CDR3 here is CASSMFGLANTEAFF. CDR3 bases: TGTGCCAGTAGTATGTTTGGACTAGCGAACACTGAAGCTTTCTTT. Complete variable domain (other parts from reference TRBV19 and TRBJ1-1): DGGITQSPKYLFRKEGQNVTLSCEQNLNHDAMYWYRQDPGQGLRLIYYSQIVNDFQKGDIAEGYSVSREKKESFPLTVTSAQKNPTAFYLCASSMFGLANTEAFFGQGTRLTVV.

V usage is TRBV27 and J usage is TRBJ1-5, with D unresolved. This CDR3 has 10 residues. Trimming left V 6 bases short and J 4 bases short, with 1 base between. Germline CDR1 is MNHEY and CDR2 is SMNVEV (reference sequence). CDR3 in amino acids: CASRNQPQHF. As DNA, the CDR3 is TGTGCCAGCAGGAATCAGCCCCAGCATTTT.

This clonotype was recorded many times. The rearrangement uses TRBV12-3 or TRBV12-4 and TRBJ2-7, with 11 positions matching TRBD2. This CDR3 comprises 14 residues. V lost 8 bases, J lost 7 bases, and 10 bases stayed unmatched. CDR3 nucleotide sequence: TGTGCCAGCTCCATACTAGCGGGAGCTGGGGAGCAGTACTTC. Its protein is CASSILAGAGEQYF.

V gene TRBV2 combines with J gene TRBJ2-5; D might be TRBD2 (6 bases). This CDR3 contains 16 residues. The V gene's germline CDR1 is SNHLY and CDR2 FYNNEI. Deletions cut 8 bases from V and 4 bases from J, with 23 bases between. CDR3 region: CASAPRQGLGGETQYF. CDR3 DNA: TGTGCCAGCGCTCCAAGGCAGGGCTTGGGGGGAGAGACCCAGTACTTC.

The V and J genes are TRBV12-5 and TRBJ2-5; no clear D gene. Germline lookup yields CDR1 LGHNT and CDR2 FRNRAP. Deletions cut 1 base from V and 4 bases from J, with 7 bases between. This CDR3 is 13 amino acids long. CDR3 DNA: TGTGCTAGTGGTTTGGAATCAGGAGAGACCCAGTACTTC. Encoded protein: CASGLESGETQYF. The variable domain in full, completed from reference TRBV12-5 and TRBJ2-5, reads DARVTQTPRHKVTEMGQEVTMRCQPILGHNTVFWYRQTMMQGLELLAYFRNRAPLDDSGMPKDRFSAEMPDATLATLKIQPSEPRDSAVYFCASGLESGETQYFGPGTRLLVL.

This clonotype was counted ten times or more. The chain couples TRBV29-1 to TRBJ2-4, with D perhaps matching TRBD1 (6 bases). The CDR3 is made up of 12 amino acids. From germline, CDR1 is SQVTM and CDR2 ANQGSEA. Deletions cut 6 bases from V and 1 base from J, with 7 bases between. The CDR3 DNA follows: TGCAGCGTCGGACAGGCCAAAAACATTCAGTACTTC. Protein sequence: CSVGQAKNIQYF.

The gene calls are TRBV28 and TRBJ1-2, with 8 bases aligning to TRBD1. Germline V gene data show CDR1 as MDHEN and CDR2 as SYDVKM. V gave up 5 bases and J gave up 6 bases; unmatched junction bases: 11. The CDR3 runs to 15 residues. In nucleotides, the CDR3 is TGTGCCAGCAGTATATTCTCAGGGGGCGGAAATGGCTACACCTTC. Translated: CASSIFSGGGNGYTF.

The table lists this clonotype with many counts. The chain carries TRBV28 and TRBJ1-2; D not certain. Germline V gene data show CDR1 as MDHEN and CDR2 as SYDVKM. Between the trimmed V and J ends, which lost 6 bases and 4 bases, there was a span of 15 bases. The CDR3 sequence is 14 residues long. Here the CDR3 DNA reads TGTGCCAGCAGATCAGCAATGGGAGGCTATGGCTACACCTTC. This encodes CASRSAMGGYGYTF.

This clonotype was seen many times. DNA for the CDR3: TGTGCCAGCAGTGTGGACTATCCGAAGATCGGGGAGCTGTTTTTT. Protein: CASSVDYPKIGELFF. The chain uses TRBV2 and TRBJ2-2, with D tentatively TRBD2 (6 bases). V lost 4 bases and J lost 7, with 16 bases in between. Germline V gives CDR1 SNHLY, CDR2 FYNNEI. The CDR3 extends over 15 amino acids.

The V call is TRBV28, the J call TRBJ2-5; a weak D match, TRBD1 (6 bases). Trimming removed 7 bases from V and 9 bases from J, with 15 bases in between. In germline, CDR1 is MDHEN, CDR2 SYDVKM. The CDR3 covers 12 residues. The CDR3 loop is CASTPTRGAQYF. CDR3 nucleotides: TGTGCCAGCACCCCCACCAGGGGAGCCCAGTACTTC.

This clonotype was found many times. The chain carries TRBV11-2 and TRBJ2-4, with D perhaps TRBD1 (6 bases). CDR1 is SGHAT and CDR2 is FQNNGV in the germline V gene. The CDR3 is made up of 12 amino acids. The V end was cut by 3 bases, the J end by 13 bases, with 13 bases between. CDR3 sequence (DNA): TGTGCCAGCAGCTTCCCTCAGGGGTCCCAGTACTTC. Translated, it gives CASSFPQGSQYF. Together with reference TRBV11-2 and TRBJ2-4, the CDR3 gives the full variable domain: EAGVAQSPRYKIIEKRQSVAFWCNPISGHATLYWYQQILGQGPKLLIQFQNNGVVDDSQLPKDRFSAERLKGVDSTLKIQPAKLEDSAVYLCASSFPQGSQYFGAGTRLSVL.

In this sample, this clonotype turned up many times. CDR3 coding DNA: TGTGCCAGCAGCCCATCCCCAGGCGGGGGAAATGGCTACACCTTC. Translated, it gives CASSPSPGGGNGYTF. This sequence joins TRBV27 and TRBJ1-2, with a weak D call TRBD1 (5 bases). Per the germline V gene, CDR1 is MNHEY and CDR2 is SMNVEV (reference sequence). The CDR3 runs 15 residues. Deletions cut 6 bases from V and 6 bases from J, with 20 bases between.

This clonotype was recorded at least ten times. The chain is built from TRBV27 and TRBJ2-5; 7 nucleotides align to TRBD2. J lost 5 bases, V lost 1 base, and 1 base had no gene match. This CDR3 contains 13 residues. Germline V gives CDR1 MNHEY, CDR2 SMNVEV (reference sequence). The CDR3 coding sequence is TGTGCCAGCAGTTTATGGGGGGGGGAGACCCAGTACTTC. Protein sequence: CASSLWGGETQYF.

The chain uses TRBV6-1 and TRBJ1-1; D uncertain. CDR3 length: 14 amino acids. Germline V lookup: CDR1 MNHNS, CDR2 SASEGT. The V end was cut by 2 bases, the J end by 2 bases, with 9 bases between. This chain's CDR3 is CASSEFGDNTEAFF. In DNA form, the CDR3 reads TGTGCCAGCAGTGAATTCGGGGATAACACTGAAGCTTTCTTT.

This clonotype has a count of ten or more. The chain combines TRBV6-1 with TRBJ2-7; D is ambiguous. V was clipped by 5 bases and J by 2 bases, with 13 bases between them. This CDR3 is built from 14 residues. The germline V gene has CDR1 MNHNS and CDR2 SASEGT. The CDR3 sequence is CASSNEPNTYEQYF. CDR3 in DNA: TGTGCCAGCAGTAATGAACCTAACACCTACGAGCAGTACTTC.